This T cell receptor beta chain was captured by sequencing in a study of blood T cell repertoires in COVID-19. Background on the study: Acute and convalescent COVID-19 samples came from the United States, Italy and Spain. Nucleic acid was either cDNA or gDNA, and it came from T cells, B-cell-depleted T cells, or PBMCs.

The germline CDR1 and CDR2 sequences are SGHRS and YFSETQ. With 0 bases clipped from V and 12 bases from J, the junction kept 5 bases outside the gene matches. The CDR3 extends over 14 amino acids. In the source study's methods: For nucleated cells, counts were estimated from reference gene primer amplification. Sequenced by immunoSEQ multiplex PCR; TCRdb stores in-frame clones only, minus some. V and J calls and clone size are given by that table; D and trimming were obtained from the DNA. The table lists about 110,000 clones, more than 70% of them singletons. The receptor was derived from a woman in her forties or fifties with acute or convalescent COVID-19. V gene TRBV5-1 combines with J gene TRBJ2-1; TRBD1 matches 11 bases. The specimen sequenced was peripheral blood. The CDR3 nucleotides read TGCGCCAGCAGCTTGGCCCGGGACAGGGGGTTGCAGTTCTTC. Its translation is CASSLARDRGLQFF.